Following are 32 T cell receptor beta chains from one sample sequenced in a study of blood T cell repertoires in COVID-19. Sequencing was performed with immunoSEQ multiplex PCR; in TCRdb, only in-frame clones are kept and a portion is missing. The table lists roughly 240,000 clones, roughly 82% of them singletons. The sample comprised PBMCs or T cells enriched from blood (not recorded which). These TCRs come from a woman aged 45 to 65 who had recovered from COVID-19.

This sequence joins TRBV7-2 and TRBJ1-2; D might be TRBD1 (5 bases). Germline values: CDR1 SGHTA, CDR2 FQGNSA. The CDR3 is 15 residues long. Trimming took off 4 bases at V and 5 bases at J, with 17 bases between the two ends. The CDR3 DNA reads TGTGCCAGCAGCTCAATCGCTGGGGGGGGTTATGGCTACACCTTC. As protein: CASSSIAGGGYGYTF.

There are a few counts of this clone. The V gene is TRBV6-4, the J gene TRBJ2-3; 8 bases agree with TRBD2. The CDR3 is 16 residues long. CDR1 and CDR2 from the germline V gene are MRHNA and SNTAGT. V was pared by 0 bases and J by 2 bases, with 4 bases of the junction left unmatched. The DNA for the CDR3 is TGTGCCAGCAGTGACTCGGCTAGCGGGTCCACAGATACGCAGTATTTT. Amino acid sequence: CASSDSASGSTDTQYF.

The CDR3 is CASSQVPAGGYEQYF. Here the CDR3 DNA reads TGTGCCAGCAGCCAAGTACCAGCGGGAGGTTACGAGCAGTACTTC. This rearrangement joins TRBV3-1 (or the pseudogene TRBV3-2) to TRBJ2-7, with 9 bases lining up with TRBD2. J lost 4 bases, V lost 1 base, and 5 bases had no gene match. The length of the CDR3 is 15 residues. The germline CDR1 and CDR2 sequences are LGHDT and YNNKEL (reference sequence).

The chain joins TRBV14 to TRBJ2-7, with a tentative D call TRBD2 (6 bases). Trimming removed 4 bases at V and 3 bases at J, with 16 bases between. Germline lookup yields CDR1 SGHDN and CDR2 FVKESK. This CDR3 is 15 amino acids long. CDR3 sequence reads: CASSRFAGSDYEQYF. The CDR3 DNA is TGTGCCAGCAGCCGTTTCGCGGGAAGTGACTACGAGCAGTACTTC.

V is TRBV3-1 (or the pseudogene TRBV3-2) and J is TRBJ1-3, with D perhaps TRBD1 (5 bases). V was cut by 4 bases and J by 2 bases, with 12 bases left in between. CDR1 and CDR2 from the germline V gene are LGHDT and YNNKEL (reference sequence). This CDR3 comprises 15 residues. This CDR3 reads CASSPRDLTGNTIYF. For the CDR3, the DNA is TGTGCCAGCAGCCCCAGGGACTTAACTGGAAACACCATATATTTT.

To note about this clone: This specimen includes other DNA sequences encoding the same CDR3. The chain has TRBV6-5 and TRBJ2-7; TRBD1 matches 8 bases. The germline V gene has CDR1 MNHEY and CDR2 SVGAGI. V lost 8 bases and J lost 4; bases outside the gene matches: 7. CDR3 length: 13 amino acids. The CDR3 here is CASGRDRGYEQYF. CDR3 in DNA: TGTGCCAGCGGCCGCGACAGGGGATACGAGCAGTACTTC.

Turning to this clone: Other DNA sequences in this specimen translate into the identical CDR3. The chain is built from TRBV18 and TRBJ1-1; D is unresolved. The V end lost 6 bases, the J end lost 1 base, and 9 bases lay between the germline ends. CDR1 KGHSH and CDR2 LQKENI come from the germline V gene. The CDR3 runs 13 residues. CDR3 region: CASSPTTNTEAFF. CDR3 nucleotides: TGTGCCAGCTCCCCCACAACGAACACTGAAGCTTTCTTT.

The chain combines TRBV4-1 with TRBJ2-1, with 11 nucleotides matching TRBD2. With 3 bases clipped from V and 8 bases from J, the junction kept 12 bases outside the gene matches. There are 17 residues in the CDR3. Germline assignment: CDR1 MGHRA and CDR2 YSYEKL. The CDR3 DNA is TGCGCCAGCAGCCACCCCAGAGGGTCTAGCGGGGGGTATGAGCAGTTCTTC. Translation gives CASSHPRGSSGGYEQFF.

This clone was seen a single time. The chain couples TRBV11-3 to TRBJ2-7; 8 bases line up with TRBD1. There are 14 residues in the CDR3. The J segment lost 5 bases and the V segment lost 1 base, leaving 4 bases of the junction unmatched. Germline lookup yields CDR1 SGHNT and CDR2 YENEEA. In nucleotides, the CDR3 is TGTGCCAGCAGCTTAGGGCGGACAGGGAACGAGCAGTACTTC. Its protein product is CASSLGRTGNEQYF.

The chain uses TRBV27 and TRBJ1-6; D is uncertain. Germline lookup yields CDR1 MNHEY and CDR2 SMNVEV (reference sequence). This CDR3 region has 15 residues. V lost 6 bases to trimming and J lost 0 bases, with 9 bases between them. The CDR3 region has the DNA TGTGCCAGCAGGAGACGGAGCTCCTATAATTCACCCCTCCACTTT. It specifies CASRRRSSYNSPLHF.

The V call is TRBV10-2, the J call TRBJ1-1; 7 bases match TRBD1. V lost 6 bases and J lost 3; bases outside the gene matches: 10. The CDR3 totals 15 residues. Germline values: CDR1 WSHSY, CDR2 SAAADI. CDR3 sequence reads: CASRRWDSRDTEAFF. Written as DNA, the CDR3 is TGCGCCAGCAGGAGGTGGGACAGCCGGGACACTGAAGCTTTCTTT.

This clone has just one count. This chain connects TRBV7-9 to TRBJ1-2; D is unclear. Trimming left V 0 bases short and J 4 bases short, with 9 bases between. From germline, CDR1 is SEHNR and CDR2 FQNEAQ (reference sequence). The CDR3 covers 14 residues. The CDR3 DNA sequence: TGTGCCAGCAGCTTAGCGGCCTCTCTCTATGGCTACACCTTC. Residues: CASSLAASLYGYTF.

The chain links TRBV3-1 (or the pseudogene TRBV3-2) to TRBJ1-5, with a possible D match to TRBD1 (5 bases). The CDR3 has 16 residues. Trimming cost V 1 base and J 7 bases, with 17 bases left between them. Germline CDR1 and CDR2: LGHDT and YNNKEL (reference sequence). The CDR3 here is CASSQGASGLGQPQHF. The CDR3 DNA is TGTGCCAGCAGCCAAGGAGCTTCAGGGTTGGGGCAGCCCCAGCATTTT.

This chain links TRBV28 with TRBJ1-6, with 8 bases fitting TRBD1. V shed 6 bases, J shed 8 bases, and the junction held 12 bases outside the gene matches. Germline V gives CDR1 MDHEN, CDR2 SYDVKM. This CDR3 region has 16 residues. The DNA for the CDR3 is TGTGCCAGCAGCCCCGTACATCAGGGGGCGGATTCACCCCTCCACTTT. Protein product: CASSPVHQGADSPLHF.

V is TRBV7-6 and J is TRBJ1-1; 9 bases align to TRBD1. V shed 8 bases and J 4 bases; nucleotides not matched to a gene: 14. CDR3 length: 16 amino acids. Germline lookup yields CDR1 SGHVS and CDR2 FNYEAQ. This chain's CDR3 is CASGEGGQGLSTEAFF. The CDR3 DNA sequence: TGTGCCAGCGGTGAAGGGGGACAGGGATTAAGCACTGAAGCTTTCTTT.

The chain carries TRBV19 and TRBJ1-1, with a tentative D call TRBD1 (6 bases). Germline V gene sequence: CDR1 LNHDA, CDR2 SQIVND (reference sequence). The CDR3 sequence is 13 residues long. V gave up 6 bases and J gave up 4 bases, with 12 bases separating them. CDR3 in DNA: TGTGCCAGTAGCGCAGGGGTTTTCACTGAAGCTTTCTTT. Translation gives CASSAGVFTEAFF. Looking up the rest from reference TRBV19 and TRBJ1-1 gives the full variable domain: DGGITQSPKYLFRKEGQNVTLSCEQNLNHDAMYWYRQDPGQGLRLIYYSQIVNDFQKGDIAEGYSVSREKKESFPLTVTSAQKNPTAFYLCASSAGVFTEAFFGQGTRLTVV.

The chain is built from TRBV19 and TRBJ2-1, with 10 bases lining up with TRBD1. V shed 3 bases and J 6 bases; nucleotides not matched to a gene: 17. Germline-derived CDR1 and CDR2 are LNHDA and SQIVND (reference sequence). The CDR3 runs to 19 residues. Here the CDR3 DNA reads TGTGCCAGTAGTATTTCGCTGGGACAGGGGTTTCGGGTCGGCAATGAGCAGTTCTTC. Its protein product is CASSISLGQGFRVGNEQFF.

The V gene is TRBV13, the J gene TRBJ2-3; D unresolved. Trimming pared 6 bases from V and 2 bases from J, leaving 15 bases between. Germline V gene data show CDR1 as PRHDT and CDR2 as FYEKMQ (reference sequence). CDR3 size: 15 residues. The CDR3 loop reads CASSYYGENTDTQYF. CDR3 sequence (DNA): TGTGCCAGCAGTTACTATGGCGAGAACACAGATACGCAGTATTTT.

The J gene is TRBJ2-2, the V gene TRBV7-3, with D unclear. Trimming cost V 3 bases and J 3 bases, with 5 bases left between them. Germline CDR1 reads SGHTA; CDR2 reads FQGTGA. The CDR3 loop spans 13 amino acids. The CDR3 nucleotides are TGTGCCAGCAGCTTTCTCCACACCGGGGAGCTGTTTTTT. The encoded protein is CASSFLHTGELFF.

This clone has just one count. The chain joins TRBV5-1 to TRBJ1-1; D is ambiguous. CDR3 size: 13 residues. Looked up from germline, CDR1 is SGHRS and CDR2 is YFSETQ. Trimming took 4 bases from V and 7 from J, leaving 14 bases between them. Here the CDR3 reads CASSQPSLGEAFF. CDR3 nucleotides: TGCGCCAGCAGCCAACCGTCCCTAGGTGAAGCTTTCTTT. Based on the CDR3 plus reference TRBV5-1 and TRBJ1-1, the full variable domain is KAGVTQTPRYLIKTRGQQVTLSCSPISGHRSVSWYQQTPGQGLQFLFEYFSETQRNKGNFPGRFSGRQFSNSRSEMNVSTLELGDSALYLCASSQPSLGEAFFGQGTRLTVV.

The rearrangement links TRBV19 to TRBJ1-2; no clear D. Per germline, CDR1 LNHDA and CDR2 SQIVND (reference sequence). The CDR3 is 15 residues long. With 1 base removed from V and 4 bases from J, the gap between germline ends came to 13 bases. CDR3 nucleotides: TGTGCCAGTAGTATAGCGGCAGGTTCCGTCTATGGCTACACCTTC. It codes for CASSIAAGSVYGYTF.

The chain has TRBV5-4 and TRBJ1-1, with D uncertain. The ends were cut back, 2 bases at V and 1 base at J, with 3 bases in the middle. The germline V gene has CDR1 SGHNT and CDR2 YYREEE (reference sequence). CDR3 length: 12 amino acids. CDR3 loop: CASSFGNTEAFF. The CDR3 DNA reads TGTGCCAGCAGCTTCGGGAACACTGAAGCTTTCTTT.

The chain uses TRBV6-6 and TRBJ1-5; 8 nucleotides agree with TRBD1. This CDR3 contains 16 residues. The V and J ends lost 5 bases and 5 bases, in that order; junction bases with no gene match: 11. Per germline, CDR1 MNHNY and CDR2 SVGAGI (reference sequence). CDR3 residues: CASSQQLGQGYQPQHF. CDR3 DNA sequence: TGTGCCAGCAGTCAACAATTAGGACAGGGATATCAGCCCCAGCATTTT.

J is TRBJ2-7 and V is TRBV5-1; no definite D call. The CDR3 is made up of 14 amino acids. Germline V gene sequence: CDR1 SGHRS, CDR2 YFSETQ. V lost 4 bases, J lost 0 bases, and 11 bases lay in between. The CDR3 DNA is TGCGCCAGCAGCATTTCCCTAAGCTCCTACGAGCAGTACTTC. It is translated as CASSISLSSYEQYF.

The chain joins TRBV5-4 to TRBJ1-5; the D is unclear. This CDR3 has 15 amino acids. Looked up from germline, CDR1 is SGHNT and CDR2 is YYREEE (reference sequence). Trimming cost V 0 bases and J 0 bases, with 7 bases left between them. The CDR3: CASSLGPGSNQPQHF. In nucleotides, the CDR3 is TGTGCCAGCAGCTTGGGGCCGGGTAGCAATCAGCCCCAGCATTTT.

This sequence joins TRBV7-3 and TRBJ1-2; TRBD1 aligns across 7 bases. CDR1 and CDR2 (germline): SGHTA, FQGTGA. V was clipped by 2 bases and J by 1 base; unmatched bases: 4. The CDR3 sequence is 15 residues long. The CDR3 DNA reads as TGTGCCAGCAGCTTAGAGGGACAGAGTAACTATGGCTACACCTTC. As protein: CASSLEGQSNYGYTF.

The chain uses TRBV5-1 and TRBJ1-2; 7 positions match TRBD1. Per germline, CDR1 SGHRS and CDR2 YFSETQ. The CDR3 is made up of 15 amino acids. J gave up 3 bases and V 1 base, and 6 bases lay outside the gene matches. For the CDR3, the DNA is TGCGCCAGCAGCTTGTCAGGGGGTTCTGACTATGGCTACACCTTC. It yields the protein CASSLSGGSDYGYTF.

V usage is TRBV6-1 and J usage is TRBJ2-4; 8 bases are shared with TRBD1. CDR3 size: 15 residues. Trimming took 1 base from V and 3 from J; bases not matched to a gene: 2. Germline V gives CDR1 MNHNS, CDR2 SASEGT. CDR3 bases: TGTGCCAGCAGTGAAGGACAGGGGAGCAAAAACATTCAGTACTTC. Its translation is CASSEGQGSKNIQYF.

This chain joins TRBV18 and TRBJ1-6, with D maybe TRBD1 (6 bases). The length of the CDR3 is 16 residues. Germline assignment: CDR1 KGHSH and CDR2 LQKENI. The V end lost 3 bases, the J end lost 5 bases, and 14 bases lay between the germline ends. CDR3 in DNA: TGTGCCAGCTCACCCTACGGGGGGCAGGATAATTCACCCCTCCACTTT. Its protein product is CASSPYGGQDNSPLHF. Full variable domain (outside the CDR3, taken from reference TRBV18 and TRBJ1-6): NAGVMQNPRHLVRRRGQEARLRCSPMKGHSHVYWYRQLPEEGLKFMVYLQKENIIDESGMPKERFSAEFPKEGPSILRIQQVVRGDSAAYFCASSPYGGQDNSPLHFGNGTRLTVT.

The chain combines TRBV6-5 with TRBJ1-5, with D perhaps matching TRBD1 (5 bases). Trimming cost V 6 bases and J 2 bases, with 11 bases left between them. The CDR3 consists of 14 residues. Germline CDR1 reads MNHEY; CDR2 reads SVGAGI. CDR3 protein: CASRLDSGNQPQHF. The DNA of the CDR3 is TGTGCCAGCAGACTTGACAGTGGCAATCAGCCCCAGCATTTT.

This clone was observed a handful of times. Written as DNA, the CDR3 is TGTGCCAGCAGTGAAGGACAGGGTAAGGGGAATGGCTACACCTTC. Protein sequence: CASSEGQGKGNGYTF. The chain links TRBV6-1 to TRBJ1-2; the match to TRBD1 covers 7 bases. The CDR3 has 15 residues. Losses at the gene ends were 1 base for V and 6 bases for J; bases not matched to a gene: 8. Germline assignment: CDR1 MNHNS and CDR2 SASEGT.

The rearrangement joins TRBV27 to TRBJ2-3; a possible D gene is TRBD1 (6 bases). Germline V gene lookup returns CDR1 MNHEY and CDR2 SMNVEV (reference sequence). Trimming pared 5 bases from V and 4 bases from J, leaving 16 bases between. The CDR3 totals 15 residues. CDR3 DNA: TGTGCCAGCAGTCCAATGACAGGACTGGCAGATACGCAGTATTTT. Translating gives CASSPMTGLADTQYF.